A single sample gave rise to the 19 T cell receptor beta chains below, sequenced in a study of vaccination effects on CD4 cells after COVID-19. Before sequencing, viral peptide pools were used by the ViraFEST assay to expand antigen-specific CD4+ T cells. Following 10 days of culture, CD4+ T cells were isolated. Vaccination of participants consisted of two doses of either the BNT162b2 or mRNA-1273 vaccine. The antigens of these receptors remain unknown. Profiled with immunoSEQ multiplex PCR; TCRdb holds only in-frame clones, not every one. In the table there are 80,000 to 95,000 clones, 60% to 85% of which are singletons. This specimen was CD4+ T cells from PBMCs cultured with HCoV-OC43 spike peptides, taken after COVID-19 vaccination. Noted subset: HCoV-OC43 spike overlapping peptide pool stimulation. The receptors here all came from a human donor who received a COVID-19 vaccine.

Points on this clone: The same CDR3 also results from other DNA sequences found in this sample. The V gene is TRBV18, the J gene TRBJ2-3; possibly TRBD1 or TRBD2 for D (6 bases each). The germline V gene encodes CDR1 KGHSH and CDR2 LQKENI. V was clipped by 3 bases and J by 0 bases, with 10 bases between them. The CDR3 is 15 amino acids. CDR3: CASSPQGTSTDTQYF. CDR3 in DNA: TGTGCCAGCTCACCTCAGGGGACTAGCACAGATACGCAGTATTTT.

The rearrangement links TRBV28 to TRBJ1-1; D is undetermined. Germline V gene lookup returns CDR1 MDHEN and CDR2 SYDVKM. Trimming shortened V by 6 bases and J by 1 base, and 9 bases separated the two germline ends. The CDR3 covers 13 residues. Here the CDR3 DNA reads TGTGCCAGCAGGTCCAACAGGAACACTGAAGCTTTCTTT. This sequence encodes CASRSNRNTEAFF.

DNA for the CDR3: TGTGCCAGCAGTCTTGACGCGGCCAGGGGCTACACCTTC. Translating it yields CASSLDAARGYTF. V and J are TRBV2 and TRBJ1-2; D gene uncertain. Germline V CDR1 and CDR2: SNHLY, FYNNEI. The CDR3 extends over 13 amino acids. The V and J ends lost 5 bases and 8 bases respectively, with 15 bases between them.

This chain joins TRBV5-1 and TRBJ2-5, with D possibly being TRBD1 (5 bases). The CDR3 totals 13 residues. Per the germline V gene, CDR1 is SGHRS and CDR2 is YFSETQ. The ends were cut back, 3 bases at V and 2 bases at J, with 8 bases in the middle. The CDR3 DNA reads TGCGCCAGCAGCTACGACAGTCAAGAGACCCAGTACTTC. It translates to CASSYDSQETQYF.

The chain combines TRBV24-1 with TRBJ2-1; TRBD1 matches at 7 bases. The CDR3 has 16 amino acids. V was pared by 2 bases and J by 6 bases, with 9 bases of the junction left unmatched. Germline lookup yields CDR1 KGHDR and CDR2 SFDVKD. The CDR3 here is CATSDSRTGSGNEQFF. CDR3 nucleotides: TGTGCCACCAGTGATTCCCGGACAGGATCGGGCAATGAGCAGTTCTTC.

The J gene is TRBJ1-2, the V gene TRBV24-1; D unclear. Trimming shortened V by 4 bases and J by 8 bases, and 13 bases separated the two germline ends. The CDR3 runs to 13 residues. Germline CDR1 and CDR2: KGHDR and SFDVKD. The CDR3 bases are TGTGCCACCAGTGACAACTCGAGGTGGGGCTACACCTTC. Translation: CATSDNSRWGYTF.

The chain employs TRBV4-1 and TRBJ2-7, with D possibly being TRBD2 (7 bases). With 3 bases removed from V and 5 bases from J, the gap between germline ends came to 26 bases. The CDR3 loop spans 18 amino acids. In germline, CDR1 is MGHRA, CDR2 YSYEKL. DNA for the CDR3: TGCGCCAGCAGCCACGAGGGGCGGGGGCCCTCTGAGGTGAACGAGCAGTACGTC. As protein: CASSHEGRGPSEVNEQYV.

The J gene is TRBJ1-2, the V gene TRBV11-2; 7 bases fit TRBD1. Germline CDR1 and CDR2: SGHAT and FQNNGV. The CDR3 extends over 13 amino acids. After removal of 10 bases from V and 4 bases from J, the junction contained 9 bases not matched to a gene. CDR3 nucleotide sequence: TGTGCCATCGAGACAGGGCGAGGCTATGGCTACACCTTC. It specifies CAIETGRGYGYTF.

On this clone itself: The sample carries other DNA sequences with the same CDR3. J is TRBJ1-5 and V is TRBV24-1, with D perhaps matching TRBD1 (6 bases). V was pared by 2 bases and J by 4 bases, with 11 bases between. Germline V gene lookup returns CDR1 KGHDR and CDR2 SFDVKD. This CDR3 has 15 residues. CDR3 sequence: CATSDSGGRNQPQHF. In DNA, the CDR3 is TGTGCCACCAGTGATTCGGGGGGGCGGAATCAGCCCCAGCATTTT.

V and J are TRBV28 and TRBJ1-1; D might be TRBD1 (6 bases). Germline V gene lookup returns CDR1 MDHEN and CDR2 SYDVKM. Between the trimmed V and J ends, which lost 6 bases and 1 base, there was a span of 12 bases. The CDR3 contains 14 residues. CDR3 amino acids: CASRPGGGNTEAFF. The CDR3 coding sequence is TGTGCCAGCAGACCGGGGGGCGGGAACACTGAAGCTTTCTTT.

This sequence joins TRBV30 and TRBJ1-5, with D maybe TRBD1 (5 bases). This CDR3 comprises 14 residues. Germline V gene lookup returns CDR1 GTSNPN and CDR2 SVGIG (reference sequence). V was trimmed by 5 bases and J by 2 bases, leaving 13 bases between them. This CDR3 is CAWDPGRGNQPQHF. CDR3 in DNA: TGTGCCTGGGATCCGGGACGGGGCAATCAGCCCCAGCATTTT.

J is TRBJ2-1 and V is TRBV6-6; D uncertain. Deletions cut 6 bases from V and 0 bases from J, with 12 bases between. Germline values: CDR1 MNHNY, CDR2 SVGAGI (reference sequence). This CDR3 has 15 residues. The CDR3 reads CASSPADNSYNEQFF. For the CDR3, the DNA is TGTGCCAGCAGCCCCGCCGACAACTCCTACAATGAGCAGTTCTTC.

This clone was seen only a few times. The CDR3 coding sequence is TGTGCCAGTTATAGGGACAGGATGAACACTGAAGCTTTCTTT. Its protein product is CASYRDRMNTEAFF. The V and J genes are TRBV2 and TRBJ1-1; 8 nucleotides match TRBD1. The CDR3 contains 14 residues. Germline CDR1 reads SNHLY; CDR2 reads FYNNEI. The J segment lost 0 bases and the V segment lost 9 bases, leaving 6 bases of the junction unmatched.

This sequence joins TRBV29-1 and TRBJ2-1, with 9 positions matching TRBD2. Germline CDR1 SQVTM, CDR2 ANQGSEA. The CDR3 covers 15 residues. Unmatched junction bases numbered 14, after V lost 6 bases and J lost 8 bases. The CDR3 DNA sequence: TGCAGCGTCGGTGGCGGCAGCGGGGGGCTAGATGAGCAGTTCTTC. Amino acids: CSVGGGSGGLDEQFF.

The CDR3 region is CASSLGLGGSYEQYV. For the CDR3, the DNA is TGTGCCAGCAGCCTCGGACTTGGGGGCTCCTACGAGCAGTACGTC. This chain uses TRBV14 with TRBJ2-7, with D perhaps assigned TRBD1 or TRBD2 (5 bases each). The CDR3 contains 15 residues. Germline lookup yields CDR1 SGHDN and CDR2 FVKESK. Trimming removed 4 bases from V and 0 bases from J, with 13 bases in between.

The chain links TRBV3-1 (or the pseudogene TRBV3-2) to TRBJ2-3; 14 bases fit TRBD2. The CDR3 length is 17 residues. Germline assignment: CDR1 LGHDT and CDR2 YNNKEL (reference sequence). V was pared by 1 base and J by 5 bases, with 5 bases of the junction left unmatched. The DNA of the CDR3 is TGTGCCAGCAGCCAAGGACTAGCGGGGGGGCATGGAGATACGCAGTATTTT. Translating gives CASSQGLAGGHGDTQYF.

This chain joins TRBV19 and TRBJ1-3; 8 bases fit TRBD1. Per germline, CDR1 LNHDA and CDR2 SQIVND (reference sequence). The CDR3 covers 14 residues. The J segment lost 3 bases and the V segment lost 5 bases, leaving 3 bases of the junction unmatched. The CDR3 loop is CASSRGQGGNTIYF. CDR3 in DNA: TGTGCCAGTAGTCGCGGACAGGGTGGAAACACCATATATTTT.

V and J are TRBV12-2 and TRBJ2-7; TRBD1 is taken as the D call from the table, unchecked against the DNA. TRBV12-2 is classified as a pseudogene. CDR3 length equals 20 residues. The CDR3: CASRLSYPGQGQLIDYEQYV. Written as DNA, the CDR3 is TGTGCAAGTCGCCTCTCATACCCGGGACAGGGCCAGTTGATTGACTACGAGCAGTACGTC.

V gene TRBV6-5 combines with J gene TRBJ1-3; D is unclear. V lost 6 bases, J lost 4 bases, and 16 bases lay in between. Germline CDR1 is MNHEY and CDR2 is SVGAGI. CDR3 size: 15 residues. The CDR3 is CASRSGWGRGNTIYF. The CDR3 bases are TGTGCCAGCAGGTCCGGGTGGGGTCGCGGAAACACCATATATTTT.